A selection of T cell receptor beta chains follows, all from one sample in a study of blood T cell repertoires in COVID-19. Using immunoSEQ multiplex PCR, the repertoire was profiled, and TCRdb retains in-frame clones only, with some absent. The sample lists a few hundred thousand clones, about 83% seen once, with about 7.4% in the top ten. Sequenced: peripheral blood. Every receptor here comes from a woman aged 50 to 65 with acute or convalescent COVID-19. Both conserved end residues are part of each CDR3. A D gene is named only where the DNA matches it firmly. Some rows have no size entry. The others give once, few or many, or a class for an expanded clone.

>.|TRBV30|TRBD2|TRBJ2-5
TGTGCCTGGAGTGTAGGCGGCGGGGGGGCCGTTCGGGAGACCCAGTACTTC
CAWSVGGGGAVRETQYF
>.|TRBV27|TRBD1|TRBJ2-1
TGTGCCAGCAGTGACAGGGGGTATGAGCAGTTCTTC
CASSDRGYEQFF
>.|TRBV9|.|TRBJ2-1
TGTGCCAGCAGCGTAGGACTGAGGAATGAGCAGTTCTTC
CASSVGLRNEQFF
>.|TRBV20-1|.|TRBJ2-7
TGCAGTGCCTTGAAGGGGGACGAGCAGTACTTC
CSALKGDEQYF
>.|TRBV4-1|.|TRBJ1-5
TGCGCCAGCAGCCAAGATCTTAGGAGGTTCCAATCCCAGCCCCAGCATTTT
CASSQDLRRFQSQPQHF
>.|TRBV12-3/TRBV12-4|.|TRBJ2-1
TGTGCCAGCTGTGTCACCTACAATGAGCAGTTCTTC
CASCVTYNEQFF
>.|TRBV28|.|TRBJ2-5
TGTGCCAGCAGGACTGCGGGGCGGGAGACCCAGTACTTC
CASRTAGRETQYF
>.|TRBV7-2|TRBD2|TRBJ2-5
TGTGCCAGCAGGGAGAGCGGGGGGGCGGAGACCCAGTACTTC
CASRESGGAETQYF
>.|TRBV5-6|TRBD1|TRBJ1-1
TGTGCCAGCAGCTTGTACAGGGGGGAAGCTTTCTTT
CASSLYRGEAFF
>.|TRBV9|TRBD1|TRBJ2-1
TGTGCCAGCAGCGTAGCGGGACAGGGTAGCAATGAGCAGTTCTTC
CASSVAGQGSNEQFF
>once|TRBV6-2/TRBV6-3|.|TRBJ1-2
TGTGCCAGCAGTTACGTGGGAGGCGGCTACACCTTC
CASSYVGGGYTF
>.|TRBV6-5|TRBD1|TRBJ1-4
TGTGCCAGCAGGGCAGGGGGACCAACTAATGAAAAACTGTTTTTT
CASRAGGPTNEKLFF
>.|TRBV5-8|.|TRBJ1-3
TGTGCCAGCAGCTTGGAGCGCGGCGGATACTCTGGAAACACCATATATTTT
CASSLERGGYSGNTIYF
>.|TRBV6-5|TRBD1|TRBJ2-7
TGTGCCAGCATCCGGGACAGGGTCTTCTCCTACGAGCAGTACTTC
CASIRDRVFSYEQYF
>once|TRBV4-3|.|TRBJ2-2
TGCGCCAGCAGCCAAGAGCGGGGATCGGGCGGGGAGCTGTTTTTT
CASSQERGSGGELFF
>once|TRBV10-1|TRBD1|TRBJ2-1
TGCGCCAGCAGTGAGAGACAGGGCTTCCTCGATGAGCAGTTCTTC
CASSERQGFLDEQFF
>.|TRBV6-5|TRBD1|TRBJ1-2
TGTGCCAGCAGTTTACTGGGCCCCGACAGGGGTTGGGCCTTC
CASSLLGPDRGWAF
>.|TRBV10-3|.|TRBJ2-5
TGTGCCATCAGTCCTAACCAAGAGACCCAGTACTTC
CAISPNQETQYF
>.|TRBV15|TRBD1|TRBJ2-1
TGTGCCACCAGCAGAGATAGGGACAGGTCCTACAATGAGCAGTTCTTC
CATSRDRDRSYNEQFF
>.|TRBV21-1|.|TRBJ2-7
TGTGCCAGCAGCAAAGCGGAGACTAGCGAGCCCTACGAGCAGTACTTC
CASSKAETSEPYEQYF
>.|TRBV12-5|TRBD2|TRBJ2-1
TGTGCTAGTGCCGTTAGCGGGATCCACAATGAGCAGTTCTTC
CASAVSGIHNEQFF
>.|TRBV6-5|.|TRBJ1-2
TGTGCCAGCAGCGTGCTGCCAGCTAACTATGGCTACACCTTC
CASSVLPANYGYTF
>.|TRBV2|TRBD1|TRBJ1-4
TGTGCCAGCAGTGAAGGAGACAGGGGGAGTGAAAAACTGTTTTTT
CASSEGDRGSEKLFF
>.|TRBV6-6|.|TRBJ1-1
TGTGCCAGCAGTTACTCGGGGCGGAACACTGAAGCTTTCTTT
CASSYSGRNTEAFF
>.|TRBV5-6|.|TRBJ2-7
TGTGCCAGCAGCCTCTTGGGCCCCGACCCCTACGAGCAGTACTTC
CASSLLGPDPYEQYF
>.|TRBV3-1/TRBV3-2|TRBD2|TRBJ2-7
TGTGCCAGCAGCCAAGGTCGACTAGCGGGTATTGGTGAGCAGTACTTC
CASSQGRLAGIGEQYF
>.|TRBV25-1|TRBD1|TRBJ2-5
TGTGCCAGCAAAGACAGGGGACGGGAGACCCAGTACTTC
CASKDRGRETQYF
>.|TRBV7-2|.|TRBJ1-2
TGTGCCAGCAGCTCATTTATGGGGAGTCATAACTATGGCTACACCTTC
CASSSFMGSHNYGYTF
>.|TRBV7-8|TRBD1|TRBJ1-5
TGTGCCAGCAGCGCGGGACAGGGCTTTCTTAGCAATCAGCCCCAGCATTTT
CASSAGQGFLSNQPQHF
>.|TRBV5-1|.|TRBJ1-4
TGCGCCAGCAGCGTTACAGGGAGCCATGAAAAACTGTTTTTT
CASSVTGSHEKLFF
>.|TRBV7-2|.|TRBJ1-2
TGTGCCAGCAGCTTAGTTTTAACGGGGGATGGCTACACCTTC
CASSLVLTGDGYTF
>.|TRBV6-5|.|TRBJ2-3
TGTGCCAGCAGTTCCATACTAGGCCCGGAAGATACGCAGTATTTT
CASSSILGPEDTQYF
>.|TRBV7-2|TRBD1|TRBJ2-2
TGTGCCAGCAGCCCAAAAGCGGACAGGGTTCGGGAGCTGTTTTTT
CASSPKADRVRELFF
>.|TRBV4-3|TRBD2|TRBJ2-5
TGCGCCAGCAGCCCCCGGACTAGCGGGGTCAAAGAGACCCAGTACTTC
CASSPRTSGVKETQYF
>.|TRBV6-1|TRBD1|TRBJ1-5
TGTGCCAGCAGTGAGTACGCAGGGGGCGTCTTCTCTCAGCCCCAGCATTTT
CASSEYAGGVFSQPQHF
>.|TRBV6-5|TRBD1|TRBJ1-5
TGTGCCAGCGTGGATTCCGGGACAGGGGGTCAGCCCCAGCATTTT
CASVDSGTGGQPQHF
>once|TRBV11-3|.|TRBJ2-1
TGTGCCAGCAGCCAATGGGGGGGGCCTGACAATGAGCAGTTCTTC
CASSQWGGPDNEQFF
>.|TRBV19|TRBD2|TRBJ2-2
TGTGCCAGTAGTACGTCTAGCGGGAGGGGCACCGGGGAGCTGTTTTTT
CASSTSSGRGTGELFF
>.|TRBV2|.|TRBJ1-4
TGTGCCAGCAGTGGTGGGCAAACTAATGAAAAACTGTTTTTT
CASSGGQTNEKLFF
>.|TRBV25-1|.|TRBJ1-6
TGTGCCAGCAGTGAATATCAAACCAGGAGCGGCCCAAATTCACCCCTCCACTTT
CASSEYQTRSGPNSPLHF
>once|TRBV5-1|.|TRBJ1-1
TGCGCCAGCAGCTTGGGTCCGGAAGTACCTAGAGCTTTCTTT
CASSLGPEVPRAFF
>.|TRBV7-9|.|TRBJ1-1
TGTGCCAGCAGCTTAGCTACAGGGCAGAGAGGAGCTTTCTTT
CASSLATGQRGAFF
>.|TRBV15|.|TRBJ2-1
TGTGCCACCAGCAGAGGAGGGCCCAGGATAGCAAATGAGCAGTTCTTC
CATSRGGPRIANEQFF
>.|TRBV28|.|TRBJ1-3
TGTGCCAGCAGTTTGGGCAACACCATATATTTT
CASSLGNTIYF
>.|TRBV5-1|.|TRBJ1-4
TGCGCCAGCAGCTTGGCCCAGGGAACTAATGAAAAACTGTTTTTT
CASSLAQGTNEKLFF
>.|TRBV19|.|TRBJ1-4
TGTGCCAGTAGTCACAGGGAACCTAATGAAAAACTGTTTTTT
CASSHREPNEKLFF
>.|TRBV9|.|TRBJ1-4
TGTGCCAGCAGCGTAGGGCAGGCTAATGAAAAACTGTTTTTT
CASSVGQANEKLFF
>.|TRBV6-1|.|TRBJ1-1
TGTGCCAGCAGTGACCACAGGTCTGAAGCTTTCTTT
CASSDHRSEAFF
>once|TRBV9|TRBD2|TRBJ2-3
TGTGCCAGCAGCGTCGGACTAGCGGGAGATACGCAGTATTTT
CASSVGLAGDTQYF
>.|TRBV30|.|TRBJ2-3
TGTGCCTGGAGTCCAGGGTGGGCCACAGATACGCAGTATTTT
CAWSPGWATDTQYF
>.|TRBV9|TRBD2|TRBJ2-5
TGTGCCAGCAGCGGTGGACTAGCGGCCGAGACCCAGTACTTC
CASSGGLAAETQYF